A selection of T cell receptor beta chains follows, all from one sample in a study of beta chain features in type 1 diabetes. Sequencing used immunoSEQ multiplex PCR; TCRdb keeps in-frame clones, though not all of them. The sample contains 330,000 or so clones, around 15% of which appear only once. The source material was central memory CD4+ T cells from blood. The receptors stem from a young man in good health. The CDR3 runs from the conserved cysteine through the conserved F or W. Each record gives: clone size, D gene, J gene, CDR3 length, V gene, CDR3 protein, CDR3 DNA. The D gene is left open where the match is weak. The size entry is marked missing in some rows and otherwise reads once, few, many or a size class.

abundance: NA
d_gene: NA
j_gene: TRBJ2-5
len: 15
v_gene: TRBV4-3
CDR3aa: CASSPRKGLRETQYF
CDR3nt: TGCGCCAGCAGCCCTCGCAAGGGGCTACGGGAGACCCAGTACTTC

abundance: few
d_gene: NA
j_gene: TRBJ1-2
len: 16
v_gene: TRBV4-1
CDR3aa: CASSQDLGRANYGYTF
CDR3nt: TGCGCCAGCAGCCAAGACCTTGGACGGGCTAACTATGGCTACACCTTC

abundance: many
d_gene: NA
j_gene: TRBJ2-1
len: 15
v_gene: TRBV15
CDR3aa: CATSRDLGRANEQFF
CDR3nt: TGTGCCACCAGCAGAGATCTAGGTCGGGCCAATGAGCAGTTCTTC

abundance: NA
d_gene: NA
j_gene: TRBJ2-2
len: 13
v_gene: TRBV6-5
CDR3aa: CASSSRNTGELFF
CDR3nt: TGTGCCAGCAGTTCCAGGAACACCGGGGAGCTGTTTTTT

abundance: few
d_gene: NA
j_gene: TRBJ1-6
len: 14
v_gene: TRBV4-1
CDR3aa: CASSHGQTNSPLHF
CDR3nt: TGCGCCAGCAGCCATGGACAGACGAATTCACCCCTCCACTTT

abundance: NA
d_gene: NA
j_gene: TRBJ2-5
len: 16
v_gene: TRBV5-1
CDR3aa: CASSKLVSGSAETQYF
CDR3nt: TGCGCCAGCAGTAAACTTGTGAGCGGGTCGGCAGAGACCCAGTACTTC

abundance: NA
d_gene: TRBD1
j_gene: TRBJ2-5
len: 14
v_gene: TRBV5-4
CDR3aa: CASSPRTGEETQYF
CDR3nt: TGTGCCAGCAGCCCCAGGACAGGAGAAGAGACCCAGTACTTC

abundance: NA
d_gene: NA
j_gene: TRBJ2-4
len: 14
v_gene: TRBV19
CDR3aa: CASGSGLAKNIQYF
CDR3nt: TGTGCCAGTGGAAGCGGCCTAGCCAAAAACATTCAGTACTTC

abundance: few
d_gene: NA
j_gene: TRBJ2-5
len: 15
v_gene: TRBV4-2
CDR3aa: CASSQDVGRRETQYF
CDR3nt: TGTGCCAGCAGCCAAGATGTAGGACGGAGAGAGACCCAGTACTTC

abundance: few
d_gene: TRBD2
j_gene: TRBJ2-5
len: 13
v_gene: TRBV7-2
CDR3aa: CASSPTSGETQYF
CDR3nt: TGTGCCAGCAGCCCGACTAGCGGCGAGACCCAGTACTTC

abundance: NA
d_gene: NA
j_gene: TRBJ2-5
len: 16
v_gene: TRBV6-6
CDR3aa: CASSYPATRGPETQYF
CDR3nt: TGTGCCAGCAGTTATCCCGCGACCCGGGGCCCAGAGACCCAGTACTTC

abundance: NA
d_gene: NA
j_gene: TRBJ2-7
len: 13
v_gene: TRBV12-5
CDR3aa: CASGLPGTYEQYF
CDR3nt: TGTGCTAGTGGTTTGCCAGGGACCTACGAGCAGTACTTC

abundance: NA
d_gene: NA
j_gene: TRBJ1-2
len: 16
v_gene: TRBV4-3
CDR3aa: CASSQDLASPDYGYTF
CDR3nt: TGCGCCAGCAGCCAAGATTTAGCCTCGCCAGACTATGGCTACACCTTC

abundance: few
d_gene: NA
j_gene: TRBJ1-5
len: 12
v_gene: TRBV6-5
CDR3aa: CASSYETQPQHF
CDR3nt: TGTGCCAGCAGTTATGAGACACAGCCCCAGCATTTT

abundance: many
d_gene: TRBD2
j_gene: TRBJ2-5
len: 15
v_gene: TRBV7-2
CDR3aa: CASRPGLAGQETQYF
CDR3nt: TGTGCCAGCAGGCCGGGACTAGCGGGTCAAGAGACCCAGTACTTC

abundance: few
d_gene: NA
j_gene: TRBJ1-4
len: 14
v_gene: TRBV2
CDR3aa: CASSVITTNEKLFF
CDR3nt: TGTGCCAGCAGTGTAATCACAACTAATGAAAAACTGTTTTTT

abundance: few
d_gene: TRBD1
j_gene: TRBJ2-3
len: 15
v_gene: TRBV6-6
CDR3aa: CASRVDRGLFDTQYF
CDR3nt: TGTGCCAGCAGGGTAGACAGGGGGTTGTTTGATACGCAGTATTTT

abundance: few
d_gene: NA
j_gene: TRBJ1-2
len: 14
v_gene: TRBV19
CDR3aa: CASSSGEGVYGYTF
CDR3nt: TGTGCCAGTAGTTCCGGGGAGGGGGTCTATGGCTACACCTTC

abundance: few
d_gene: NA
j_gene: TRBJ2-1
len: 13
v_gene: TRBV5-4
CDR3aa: CASSQDRGRKEFF
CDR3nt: TGCGCCAGCAGCCAAGATCGGGGGCGTAAGGAGTTCTTC

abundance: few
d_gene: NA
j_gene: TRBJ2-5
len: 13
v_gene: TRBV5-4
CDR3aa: CASSLLGEETQYF
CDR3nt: TGTGCCAGCAGCTTGCTGGGGGAAGAGACCCAGTACTTC

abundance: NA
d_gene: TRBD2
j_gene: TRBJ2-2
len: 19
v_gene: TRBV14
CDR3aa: CASSHRIRGVVPVTGELFF
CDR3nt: TGTGCCAGCAGCCACCGCATTCGGGGGGTTGTTCCGGTAACCGGGGAGCTGTTTTTT

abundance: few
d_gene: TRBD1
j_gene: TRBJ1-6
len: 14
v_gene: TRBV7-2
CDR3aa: CASTLQGSVSPLHF
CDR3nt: TGTGCCAGCACCCTACAGGGGTCGGTGTCACCCCTCCACTTT

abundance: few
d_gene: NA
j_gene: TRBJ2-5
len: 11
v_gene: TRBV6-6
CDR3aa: CASSLRINWYF
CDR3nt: TGTGCCAGCAGCTTACGGATTAATTGGTACTTC

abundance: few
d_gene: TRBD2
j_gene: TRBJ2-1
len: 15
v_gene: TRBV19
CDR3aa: CASSGGSGGSNEQFF
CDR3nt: TGTGCCAGTAGCGGGGGGTCGGGAGGTTCCAATGAGCAGTTCTTC

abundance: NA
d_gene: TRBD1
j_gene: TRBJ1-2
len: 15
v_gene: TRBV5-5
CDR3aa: CASTLSGTGNYGYTF
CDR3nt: TGTGCCAGCACATTGTCCGGGACAGGCAACTATGGCTACACCTTC

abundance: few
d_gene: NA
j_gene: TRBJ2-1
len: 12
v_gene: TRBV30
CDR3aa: CAWSSGRSEQFF
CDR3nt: TGTGCCTGGAGTAGCGGCAGATCGGAGCAGTTCTTC

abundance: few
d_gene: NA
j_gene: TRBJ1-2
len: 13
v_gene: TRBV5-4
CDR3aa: CASSPRQDYGYTF
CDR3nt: TGTGCCAGCAGCCCCAGACAGGACTATGGCTACACCTTC

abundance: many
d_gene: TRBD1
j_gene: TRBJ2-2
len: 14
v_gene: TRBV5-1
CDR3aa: CASRGQGAAGELFF
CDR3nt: TGCGCCAGCAGGGGACAGGGGGCCGCCGGGGAGCTGTTTTTT

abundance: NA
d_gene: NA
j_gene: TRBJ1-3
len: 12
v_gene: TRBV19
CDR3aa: CASSRGRDAIYF
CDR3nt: TGTGCCAGTAGTCGGGGTAGGGACGCCATATATTTT